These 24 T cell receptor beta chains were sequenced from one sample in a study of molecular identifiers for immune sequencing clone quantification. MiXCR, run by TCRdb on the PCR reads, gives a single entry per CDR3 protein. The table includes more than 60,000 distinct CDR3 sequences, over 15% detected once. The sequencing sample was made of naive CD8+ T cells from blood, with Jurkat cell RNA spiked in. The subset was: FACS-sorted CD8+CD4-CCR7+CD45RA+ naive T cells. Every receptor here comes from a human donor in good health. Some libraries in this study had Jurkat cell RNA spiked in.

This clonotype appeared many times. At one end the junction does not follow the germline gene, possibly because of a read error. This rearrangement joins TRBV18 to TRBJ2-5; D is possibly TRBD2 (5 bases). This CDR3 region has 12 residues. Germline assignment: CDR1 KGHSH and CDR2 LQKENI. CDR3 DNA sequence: TGTGCCAGCTCACCACCTGGGGAGAGCCAGTACTTC. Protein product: CASSPPGESQYF.

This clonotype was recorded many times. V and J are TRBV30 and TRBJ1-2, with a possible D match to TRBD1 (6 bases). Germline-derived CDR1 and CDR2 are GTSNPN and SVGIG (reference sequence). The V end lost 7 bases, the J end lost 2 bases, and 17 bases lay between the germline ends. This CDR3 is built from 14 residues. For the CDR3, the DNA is TGTGCCTTTATCGACCGGGACACCAACTATGGCTACACCTTC. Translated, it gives CAFIDRDTNYGYTF.

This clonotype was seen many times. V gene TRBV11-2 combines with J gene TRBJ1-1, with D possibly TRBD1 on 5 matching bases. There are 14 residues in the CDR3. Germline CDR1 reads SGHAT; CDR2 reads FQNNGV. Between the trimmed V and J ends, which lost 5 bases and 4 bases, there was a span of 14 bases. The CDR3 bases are TGTGCCAGCAGCCCGCTTGGGGCCCCCACTGAAGCTTTCTTT. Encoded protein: CASSPLGAPTEAFF. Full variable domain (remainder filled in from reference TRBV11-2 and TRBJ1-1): EAGVAQSPRYKIIEKRQSVAFWCNPISGHATLYWYQQILGQGPKLLIQFQNNGVVDDSQLPKDRFSAERLKGVDSTLKIQPAKLEDSAVYLCASSPLGAPTEAFFGQGTRLTVV.

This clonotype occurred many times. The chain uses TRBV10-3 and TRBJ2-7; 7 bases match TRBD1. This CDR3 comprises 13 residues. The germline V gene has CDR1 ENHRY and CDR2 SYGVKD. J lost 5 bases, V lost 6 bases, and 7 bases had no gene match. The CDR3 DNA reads TGTGCCATCAGCGGCCCCGACAGGGACGAGCAGTACTTC. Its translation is CAISGPDRDEQYF.

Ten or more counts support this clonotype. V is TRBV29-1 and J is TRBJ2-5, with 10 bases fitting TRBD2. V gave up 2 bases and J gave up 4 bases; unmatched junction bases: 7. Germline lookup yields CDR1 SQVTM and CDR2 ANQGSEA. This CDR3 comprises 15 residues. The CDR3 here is CSVELAGVEGETQYF. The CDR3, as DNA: TGCAGCGTTGAACTAGCGGGAGTAGAGGGAGAGACCCAGTACTTC. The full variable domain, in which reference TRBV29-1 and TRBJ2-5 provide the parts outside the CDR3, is SAVISQKPSRDICQRGTSLTIQCQVDSQVTMMFWYRQQPGQSLTLIATANQGSEATYESGFVIDKFPISRPNLTFSTLTVSNMSPEDSSIYLCSVELAGVEGETQYFGPGTRLLVL.

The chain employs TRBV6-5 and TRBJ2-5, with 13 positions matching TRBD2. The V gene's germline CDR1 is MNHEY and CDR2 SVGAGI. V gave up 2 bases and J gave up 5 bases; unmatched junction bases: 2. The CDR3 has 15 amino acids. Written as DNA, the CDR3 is TGTGCCAGCAGTTACGGGGGACTAGCGGGGGAGACCCAGTACTTC. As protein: CASSYGGLAGETQYF.

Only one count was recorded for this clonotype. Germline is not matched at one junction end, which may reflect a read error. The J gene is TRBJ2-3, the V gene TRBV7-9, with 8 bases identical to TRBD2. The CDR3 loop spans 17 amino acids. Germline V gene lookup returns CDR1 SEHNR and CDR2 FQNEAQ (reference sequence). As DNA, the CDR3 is TGTGCCTGCAGTCTAGCGGTAGCGGGGCTAGGGGCAGATACGCAGTATTTT. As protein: CACSLAVAGLGADTQYF.

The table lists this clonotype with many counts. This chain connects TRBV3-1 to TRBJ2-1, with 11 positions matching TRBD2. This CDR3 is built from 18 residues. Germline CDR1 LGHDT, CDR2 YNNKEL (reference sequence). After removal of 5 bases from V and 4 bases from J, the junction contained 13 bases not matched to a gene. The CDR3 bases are TGTGCCAGCAGCTCACAAAATCCCCTAGCGGGAGGTTACAATGAGCAGTTCTTC. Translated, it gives CASSSQNPLAGGYNEQFF.

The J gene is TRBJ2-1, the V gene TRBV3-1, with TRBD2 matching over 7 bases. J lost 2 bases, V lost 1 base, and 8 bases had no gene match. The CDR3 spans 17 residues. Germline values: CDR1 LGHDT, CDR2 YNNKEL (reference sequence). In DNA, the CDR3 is TGTGCCAGCAGCCAAGTTCGCGGGAGCCCAACCTACAATGAGCAGTTCTTC. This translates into CASSQVRGSPTYNEQFF.

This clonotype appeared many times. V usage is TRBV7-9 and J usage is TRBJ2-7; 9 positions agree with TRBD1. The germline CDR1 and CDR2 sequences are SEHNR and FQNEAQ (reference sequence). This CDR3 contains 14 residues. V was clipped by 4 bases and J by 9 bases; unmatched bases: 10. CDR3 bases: TGTGCCAGCAGCTCAAAGGGACAGGGCATGGGGCAGTACTTC. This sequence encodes CASSSKGQGMGQYF.

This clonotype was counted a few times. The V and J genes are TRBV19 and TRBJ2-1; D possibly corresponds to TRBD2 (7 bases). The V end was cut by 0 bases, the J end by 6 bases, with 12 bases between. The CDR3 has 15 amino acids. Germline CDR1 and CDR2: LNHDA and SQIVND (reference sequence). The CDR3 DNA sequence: TGTGCCAGTAGTATAGATCGGGGAGGGGGCAATGAGCAGTTCTTC. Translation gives CASSIDRGGGNEQFF.

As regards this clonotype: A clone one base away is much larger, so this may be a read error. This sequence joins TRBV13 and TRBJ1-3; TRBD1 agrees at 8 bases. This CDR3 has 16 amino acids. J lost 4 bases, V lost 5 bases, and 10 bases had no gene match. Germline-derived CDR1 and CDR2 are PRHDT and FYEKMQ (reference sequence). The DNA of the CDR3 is TGTGCCAGCAGCGACCCCAGGGGGCCGGGAGGAAACACCATATATTTT. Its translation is CASSDPRGPGGNTIYF.

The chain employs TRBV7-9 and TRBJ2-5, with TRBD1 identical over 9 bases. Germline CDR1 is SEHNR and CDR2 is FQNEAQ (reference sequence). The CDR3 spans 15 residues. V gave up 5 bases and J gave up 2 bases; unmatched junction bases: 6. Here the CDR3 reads CASSPGQGLQETQYF. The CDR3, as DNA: TGTGCCAGCAGCCCTGGACAGGGGCTACAAGAGACCCAGTACTTC.

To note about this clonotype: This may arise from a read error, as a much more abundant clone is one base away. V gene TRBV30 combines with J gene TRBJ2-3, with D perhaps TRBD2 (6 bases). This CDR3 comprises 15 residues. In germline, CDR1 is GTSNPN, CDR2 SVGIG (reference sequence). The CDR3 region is CAWTAGGASTGTQYF. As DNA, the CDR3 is TGTGCCTGGACCGCGGGCGGGGCTAGCACAGGTACGCAGTATTTT.

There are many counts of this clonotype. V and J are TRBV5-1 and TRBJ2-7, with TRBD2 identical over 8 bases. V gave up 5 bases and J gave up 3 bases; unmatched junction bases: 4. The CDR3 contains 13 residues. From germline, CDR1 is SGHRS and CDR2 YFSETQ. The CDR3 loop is CASSFSGNYEQYF. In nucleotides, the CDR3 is TGCGCCAGCAGTTTTAGCGGGAACTACGAGCAGTACTTC.

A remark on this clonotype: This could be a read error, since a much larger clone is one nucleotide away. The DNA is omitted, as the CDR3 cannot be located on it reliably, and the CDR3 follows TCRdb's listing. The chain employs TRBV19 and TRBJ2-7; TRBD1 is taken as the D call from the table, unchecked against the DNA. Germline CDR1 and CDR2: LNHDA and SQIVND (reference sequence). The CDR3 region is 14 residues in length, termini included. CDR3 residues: CASSFGQGTREQCF.

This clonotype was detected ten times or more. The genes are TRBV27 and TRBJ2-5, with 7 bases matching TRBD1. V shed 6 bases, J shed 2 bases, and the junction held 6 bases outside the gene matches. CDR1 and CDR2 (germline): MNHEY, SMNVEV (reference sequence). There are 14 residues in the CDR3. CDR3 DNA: TGTGCCAGCAGCCAAGGGGGCCCTCAAGAGACCCAGTACTTC. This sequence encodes CASSQGGPQETQYF.

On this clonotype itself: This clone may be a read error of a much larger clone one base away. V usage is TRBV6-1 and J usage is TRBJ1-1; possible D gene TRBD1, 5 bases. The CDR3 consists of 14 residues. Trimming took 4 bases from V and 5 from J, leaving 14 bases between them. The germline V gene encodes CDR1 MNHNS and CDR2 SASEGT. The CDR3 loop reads CASSGERGWTEAFF. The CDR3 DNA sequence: TGTGCCAGCAGTGGTGAACGGGGGTGGACTGAAGCTTTCTTT.

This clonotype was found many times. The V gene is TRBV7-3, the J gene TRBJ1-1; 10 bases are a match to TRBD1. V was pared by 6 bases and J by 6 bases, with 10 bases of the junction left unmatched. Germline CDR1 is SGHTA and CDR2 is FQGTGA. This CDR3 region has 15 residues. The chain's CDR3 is CASSKWGQGSSEAFF. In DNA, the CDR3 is TGTGCCAGCAGTAAGTGGGGACAGGGGAGTTCTGAAGCTTTCTTT.

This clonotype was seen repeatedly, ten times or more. The CDR3 DNA sequence: TGTGCCAGTAGTATTGAGGACAGTGTCCTTGATACAGATACGCAGTATTTT. Its translation is CASSIEDSVLDTDTQYF. The gene calls are TRBV19 and TRBJ2-3; the D gene is possibly TRBD1 (6 bases). V was trimmed by 3 bases and J by 3 bases, leaving 19 bases between them. CDR3 size: 17 residues. Germline V gives CDR1 LNHDA, CDR2 SQIVND (reference sequence).

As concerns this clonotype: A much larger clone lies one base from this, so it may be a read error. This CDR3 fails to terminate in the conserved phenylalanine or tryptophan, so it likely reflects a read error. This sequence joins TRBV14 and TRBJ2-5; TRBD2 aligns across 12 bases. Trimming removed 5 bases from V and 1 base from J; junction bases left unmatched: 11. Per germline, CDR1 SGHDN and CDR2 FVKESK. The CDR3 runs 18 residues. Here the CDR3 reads CASSEGLAGHVLQETQYL. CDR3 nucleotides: TGTGCCAGCAGCGAGGGACTAGCGGGCCACGTCCTCCAAGAGACCCAGTACCTC.

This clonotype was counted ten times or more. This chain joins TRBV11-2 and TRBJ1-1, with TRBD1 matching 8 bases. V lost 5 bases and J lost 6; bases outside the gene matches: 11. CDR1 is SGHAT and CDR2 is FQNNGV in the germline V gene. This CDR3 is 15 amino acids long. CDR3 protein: CASSVTQGVSAEAFF. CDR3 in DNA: TGTGCCAGCAGCGTAACACAGGGGGTGAGCGCTGAAGCTTTCTTT.

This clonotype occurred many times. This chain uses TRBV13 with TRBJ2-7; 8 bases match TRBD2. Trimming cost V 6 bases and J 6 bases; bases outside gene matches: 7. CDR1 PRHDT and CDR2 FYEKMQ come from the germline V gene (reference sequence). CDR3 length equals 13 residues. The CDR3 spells CASRDGLAGEQYF. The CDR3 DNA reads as TGTGCCAGCAGAGACGGACTAGCCGGCGAGCAGTACTTC.

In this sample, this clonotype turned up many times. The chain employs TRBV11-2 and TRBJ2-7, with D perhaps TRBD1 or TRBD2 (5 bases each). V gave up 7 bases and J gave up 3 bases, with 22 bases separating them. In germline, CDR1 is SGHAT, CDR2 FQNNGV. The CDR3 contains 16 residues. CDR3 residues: CASTTTPGQTLYEQYF. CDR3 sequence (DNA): TGTGCCAGCACCACCACCCCGGGGCAGACGCTCTACGAGCAGTACTTC.